The clone carrying this T cell receptor (beta chain) was seen repeatedly, ten times or more. The V gene end was trimmed by 5 bases and the J gene end by 3 bases; junction bases not matched to a gene: 10. CDR1 SGHTA and CDR2 FQGTGA come from the germline V gene. The CDR3 has 16 amino acids. Template-switch 5'RACE cDNA synthesis added a 10-nucleotide unique molecular identifier. TCRdb itself ran the 5' RACE reads through MiXCR, one entry per CDR3 protein. The sample contains 70,000 or so distinct CDR3 sequences, 2.5% to 4% of which appear only once. The data derive from a study of neurological immune-mediated disorders. Study-wide background: There were roughly 34 multiple sclerosis patients; about 31 were relapsing-remitting and 3 were secondary progressive.

This clonotype originated in a woman aged 45-59 years with multiple sclerosis. The chain uses TRBV7-3 and TRBJ2-1, with 7 bases matching TRBD2. The sample comprised PBMCs. In nucleotides, the CDR3 is TGTGCCAGCAGCCTCAAGGCGGGAGCGGACTACAATGAGCAGTTCTTC. Its translation is CASSLKAGADYNEQFF.